This T cell receptor (beta chain) appears in the sequencing data of a study of technical replicates of blood from several donors. Assay used: immunoSEQ multiplex PCR; TCRdb lists only in-frame clones, some missing. The sample yields about 54,000 clones, less than 95% seen once. Sequenced material: T cells isolated from PBMCs. The source is a human donor in good health.

The CDR3 is CASSATGERETQYF. CDR3 bases: TGTGCCAGCAGCGCCACAGGGGAGCGGGAGACCCAGTACTTC. The J gene is TRBJ2-5, the V gene TRBV7-9; 7 positions match TRBD1. This CDR3 has 14 amino acids. Germline CDR1 SEHNR, CDR2 FQNEAQ (reference sequence). J gave up 5 bases and V 5 bases, and 8 bases lay outside the gene matches.